The clone carrying this TCR beta chain was observed a few times. The sample originates from a study of T cells in Graves' hyperthyroidism and ophthalmopathy. Amplification targeted TCR beta CDR3 regions from RNA transcripts. The primer set for the first-round RT-PCR of the TCR CDR3 was HTBI. TCRdb redid the calling of the multiplex PCR reads with MiXCR, one entry per CDR3 protein. The sample has 400,000 or so distinct CDR3 sequences, 13% to 15% seen once. The J segment lost 8 bases and the V segment lost 0 bases, leaving 7 bases of the junction unmatched. Germline V lookup: CDR1 DFQATT, CDR2 SNEGSKA (reference sequence). There are 15 residues in the CDR3. Disease lasting under 3 months, a NOSPECS grade of at least 4, and a Clinical Activity Score of at least 3 were features of the ophthalmopathy patients. Uncontrolled infection, other autoimmune disease, pregnancy or lactation barred patients from enrollment.

Sequencing input: blood. This chain uses TRBV20-1 with TRBJ2-1; 10 bases align to TRBD2. The receptor was derived from an older woman with Graves' ophthalmopathy. The CDR3 DNA reads TGCAGTGCTAGAGACAGCGGGAGGGCCGGAGATGAGCAGTTCTTC. Protein: CSARDSGRAGDEQFF.